These 32 T cell receptor beta chains share one sample of origin, sequenced in a study of T cell repertoires in aging, cancer and after chemotherapy. Multiplex touch-down PCR with TRB-A/B primers amplified rearranged V-D-J TRB sequences. TCRdb reprocessed the multiplex PCR reads via MiXCR and lists one record per CDR3 protein. The sample consists of approximately 9,700 distinct CDR3 sequences, approximately 30% of them appearing once. Peripheral blood genomic DNA, not sorted cells or RNA, was the template. Sequenced material: blood. These receptors originate from a human donor in good health.

This chain joins TRBV12-3 or TRBV12-4 and TRBJ1-3; D possibly corresponds to TRBD1 (6 bases). Trimming took off 6 bases at V and 4 bases at J, with 13 bases between the two ends. The length of the CDR3 is 14 residues. In DNA form, the CDR3 reads TGTGCCAGCAGGACACAGGGCTCAGGAAACACCATATATTTT. Encoded protein: CASRTQGSGNTIYF.

This clonotype occurred a few times. The chain combines TRBV12-3 or TRBV12-4 with TRBJ2-2; D assignment may be TRBD1 or TRBD2 (5 bases each). V gave up 5 bases and J gave up 10 bases, with 20 bases separating them. This CDR3 spans 15 amino acids. The CDR3: CASSAVGARSEELFF. In nucleotides, the CDR3 is TGTGCCAGCAGTGCGGTCGGGGCCCGATCGGAGGAGCTGTTTTTT.

J is TRBJ2-1 and V is TRBV5-4; the D gene is possibly TRBD2 (7 bases). CDR1 and CDR2 (germline): SGHNT, YYREEE (reference sequence). This CDR3 comprises 14 residues. The V gene lost 1 base and the J gene lost 5 bases, with 10 bases spanning the gap. The CDR3: CASSLSGGHNEQFF. CDR3 sequence (DNA): TGTGCCAGCAGCTTGTCGGGGGGCCACAATGAGCAGTTCTTC.

This chain links TRBV19 with TRBJ2-5; no clear D gene. The CDR3 loop spans 14 amino acids. Germline V CDR1 and CDR2: LNHDA, SQIVND (reference sequence). V was pared by 4 bases and J by 2 bases, with 11 bases between. Written as DNA, the CDR3 is TGTGCCAGTAGTAATCGTTTTTTTCAAGAGACCCAGTACTTC. Translating gives CASSNRFFQETQYF.

This clonotype has only a few counts. The rearrangement links TRBV19 to TRBJ2-3; D might be TRBD2 (6 bases). This CDR3 contains 18 residues. Germline values: CDR1 LNHDA, CDR2 SQIVND (reference sequence). V was shortened by 6 bases and J by 2 bases, with 24 bases between the two germline ends. The CDR3 sequence: CASSDPYEGGDSTDTQYF. As DNA, the CDR3 is TGTGCCAGTAGCGATCCTTATGAGGGAGGCGACTCCACAGATACGCAGTATTTT.

The table lists this clonotype with a few counts. The chain couples TRBV30 to TRBJ1-5, with TRBD1 matching over 10 bases. Germline lookup yields CDR1 GTSNPN and CDR2 SVGIG (reference sequence). The CDR3 spans 14 residues. The V segment lost 0 bases and the J segment 5 bases; nucleotides outside the gene matches: 1. CDR3 coding DNA: TGTGCCTGGAGTGTTGGACAGGGGGATCAGCCCCAGCATTTT. Translated, it gives CAWSVGQGDQPQHF. The variable domain in full, with the rest retrieved from reference TRBV30 and TRBJ1-5, is SQTIHQWPATLVQPVGSPLSLECTVEGTSNPNLYWYRQAAGRGLQLLFYSVGIGQISSEVPQNLSASRPQDRQFILSSKKLLLSDSGFYLCAWSVGQGDQPQHFGDGTRLSIL.

A word on this clonotype: The germline gene is not matched at one end of the junction; a read error may be the cause. The V and J genes are TRBV5-6 and TRBJ2-3, with D possibly TRBD2 on 6 matching bases. The germline CDR1 and CDR2 sequences are SGHDT and YYEEEE. The CDR3 loop spans 15 amino acids. CDR3 nucleotides: TGCGCCAGCAGCTTGAGGGGACTGGGGGTGGATACGCAGTATTTT. It specifies CASSLRGLGVDTQYF.

CDR3 protein: CASSPRDREQYF. In nucleotides, the CDR3 is TGTGCCAGCAGCCCCCGGGACAGAGAGCAGTACTTC. V gene TRBV12-3 or TRBV12-4 combines with J gene TRBJ2-7, with TRBD1 matching 7 bases. V trimming: 6 bases; J trimming: 7 bases; junction bases outside the gene matches: 6. There are 12 residues in the CDR3.

This clonotype was detected only a few times. The J gene is TRBJ1-1, the V gene TRBV29-1, with unresolved D. Germline CDR1 reads SQVTM; CDR2 reads ANQGSEA. This CDR3 spans 13 amino acids. Trimming cost V 1 base and J 0 bases, with 6 bases left between them. The CDR3 reads CSVEAAMNTEAFF. The CDR3 bases are TGCAGCGTTGAAGCAGCTATGAACACTGAAGCTTTCTTT.

This rearrangement joins TRBV20-1 to TRBJ2-7; 10 bases match TRBD1. This CDR3 comprises 15 residues. With 6 bases clipped from V and 2 bases from J, the junction kept 10 bases outside the gene matches. Germline values: CDR1 DFQATT, CDR2 SNEGSKA (reference sequence). Here the CDR3 reads CSARRRGQGTYEQYF. DNA for the CDR3: TGCAGTGCCCGTCGAAGGGGACAGGGGACCTACGAGCAGTACTTC.

This clonotype was detected a few times. The chain has TRBV11-3 and TRBJ2-3; 9 bases agree with TRBD2. Germline CDR1 reads SGHNT; CDR2 reads YENEEA. The CDR3 consists of 18 residues. Unmatched junction bases numbered 12, after V lost 3 bases and J lost 2 bases. The DNA of the CDR3 is TGTGCCAGCAGCTTGGTGGGTAGCGGGGGTTACCACACAGATACGCAGTATTTT. Translation: CASSLVGSGGYHTDTQYF.

The chain employs TRBV6-2 or TRBV6-3 and TRBJ1-2; 7 bases line up with TRBD1. Germline lookup yields CDR1 MNHEY and CDR2 SVGEGT. This CDR3 comprises 13 residues. With V trimmed by 6 bases and J by 6 bases, 7 bases remained unmatched. CDR3 DNA: TGTGCCAGCAGATTAAGACAGGGCGATGGCTACACCTTC. Translating it yields CASRLRQGDGYTF.

The chain carries TRBV6-5 and TRBJ2-3; 12 bases map to TRBD2. This CDR3 is built from 16 residues. J was trimmed by 3 bases and V by 5 bases; bases with no gene match: 6. CDR1 MNHEY and CDR2 SVGAGI come from the germline V gene. The CDR3 DNA sequence: TGTGCCAGCAGTGAAGCACTAGCGGGAGGTACAGATACGCAGTATTTT. This encodes CASSEALAGGTDTQYF.

V and J are TRBV6-6 and TRBJ1-2; 9 nucleotides match TRBD1. V gave up 2 bases and J gave up 6 bases; unmatched junction bases: 4. The CDR3 consists of 14 residues. In germline, CDR1 is MNHNY, CDR2 SVGAGI (reference sequence). CDR3 region: CASSYDGTGNGYTF. CDR3 bases: TGTGCCAGCAGTTACGACGGGACAGGGAATGGCTACACCTTC.

V is TRBV12-3 or TRBV12-4 and J is TRBJ1-1; D not certain. CDR3 length equals 16 residues. Trimming shortened V by 5 bases and J by 1 base, and 17 bases separated the two germline ends. The CDR3 reads CASSPRLKGRNTEAFF. The CDR3 DNA reads as TGTGCCAGCAGTCCCCGCTTGAAAGGGAGGAACACTGAAGCTTTCTTT.

By proportion, this clonotype is medium-sized. The chain recombines TRBV11-3 with TRBJ2-3, with 11 bases lining up with TRBD2. This CDR3 has 14 residues. Per the germline V gene, CDR1 is SGHNT and CDR2 is YENEEA. Unmatched junction bases numbered 2, after V lost 5 bases and J lost 4 bases. Here the CDR3 reads CASSPGLAADTQYF. DNA for the CDR3: TGTGCCAGCAGCCCGGGACTAGCGGCAGATACGCAGTATTTT.

A note on this clonotype: Relative to the germline gene, one junction end is altered; a read error may explain this. The V call is TRBV24-1, the J call TRBJ2-3, with D possibly TRBD1 on 5 matching bases. The CDR3 has 16 amino acids. Germline V gene sequence: CDR1 KGHDR, CDR2 SFDVKD. Here the CDR3 reads CTTSGRTSEGADTQYF. CDR3 nucleotides: TGTACCACCAGTGGAAGGACATCCGAAGGCGCAGATACGCAGTATTTT.

The gene calls are TRBV6-1 and TRBJ2-3, with TRBD2 matching 12 bases. V trimming: 6 bases; J trimming: 4 bases; junction bases outside the gene matches: 11. Germline CDR1 is MNHNS and CDR2 is SASEGT. The CDR3 contains 17 residues. The DNA for the CDR3 is TGTGCCAGCAGCCGGGGGGTGGCTAGCGGGGGGGCAGATACGCAGTATTTT. Its protein is CASSRGVASGGADTQYF.

This clonotype showed up just a few times. V gene TRBV6-5 combines with J gene TRBJ2-1, with D uncertain. V shed 6 bases and J shed 7 bases, with 19 bases lying between them. Germline V gene data show CDR1 as MNHEY and CDR2 as SVGAGI. CDR3 size: 15 residues. The DNA for the CDR3 is TGTGCCAGCAGGACTCGCGCCGAGGTTGTGAATGAGCAGTTCTTC. Amino acid sequence: CASRTRAEVVNEQFF.

The gene calls are TRBV27 and TRBJ2-7, with TRBD2 matching over 7 bases. Germline values: CDR1 MNHEY, CDR2 SMNVEV (reference sequence). The CDR3 covers 15 residues. J lost 1 base, V lost 2 bases, and 5 bases had no gene match. The CDR3 spells CASSLGGRISYEQYF. DNA of the CDR3: TGTGCCAGCAGTTTAGGCGGGAGAATATCCTACGAGCAGTACTTC.

This clonotype counts as medium-sized. The chain links TRBV11-3 to TRBJ2-7; D gene uncertain. The CDR3 spans 16 residues. Trimming stripped 3 bases from V and 3 bases from J, with 18 bases between. Germline loops: CDR1 SGHNT, CDR2 YENEEA. This CDR3 reads CASSLGDISWGYEQYF. The CDR3 DNA reads TGTGCCAGCAGCTTGGGTGATATCTCATGGGGCTACGAGCAGTACTTC.

The chain carries TRBV11-3 and TRBJ2-1, with a tentative D call TRBD2 (6 bases). Trimming took 3 bases from V and 14 from J, leaving 14 bases between them. CDR3 size: 12 residues. Germline CDR1 and CDR2: SGHNT and YENEEA. The CDR3 DNA is TGTGCCAGCAGCTTCAGACTAGATCGGAAGTTCTTC. This sequence encodes CASSFRLDRKFF.

The chain joins TRBV27 to TRBJ2-7, with D perhaps matching TRBD2 (5 bases). The germline gives CDR1 MNHEY, CDR2 SMNVEV (reference sequence). The CDR3 extends over 14 amino acids. V lost 8 bases, J lost 0 bases, and 14 bases lay in between. CDR3 in amino acids: CASGRTPSSYEQYF. The CDR3, as DNA: TGTGCCAGCGGACGGACTCCTAGCTCCTACGAGCAGTACTTC.

This clonotype has just a few counts. The chain has TRBV7-6 and TRBJ1-2; D remains ambiguous. The CDR3 has 13 residues. CDR1 is SGHVS, CDR2 FNYEAQ, per germline. V was cut by 2 bases and J by 0 bases, with 4 bases left in between. CDR3 sequence: CASSLQPNYGYTF. In DNA form, the CDR3 reads TGTGCCAGCAGCTTACAGCCTAACTATGGCTACACCTTC.

This clonotype was counted between two and nine times. The chain uses TRBV30 and TRBJ1-2; 7 bases agree with TRBD1. Germline V gene lookup returns CDR1 GTSNPN and CDR2 SVGIG (reference sequence). After removal of 3 bases from V and 5 bases from J, the junction contained 6 bases not matched to a gene. The CDR3 is made up of 13 amino acids. The CDR3 DNA follows: TGTGCCTGGAGCACCCCGACAGGGTATGGCTACACCTTC. Protein product: CAWSTPTGYGYTF.

This chain joins TRBV18 and TRBJ1-1; D unclear. Germline V CDR1 and CDR2: KGHSH, LQKENI. Trimming pared 7 bases from V and 0 bases from J, leaving 9 bases between. The CDR3 sequence is 13 residues long. The CDR3 here is CASYRGMNTEAFF. The CDR3 coding sequence is TGTGCCAGCTACCGCGGCATGAACACTGAAGCTTTCTTT.

This clonotype turned up a few times. The chain uses TRBV27 and TRBJ1-1, with TRBD1 matching over 7 bases. V dropped 5 bases and J dropped 1; count of bases not matched to a gene: 4. CDR1 and CDR2 (germline): MNHEY, SMNVEV (reference sequence). CDR3 length: 14 residues. CDR3 loop: CASSPRDRNTEAFF. The CDR3 coding sequence is TGTGCCAGCAGTCCGAGGGACAGGAACACTGAAGCTTTCTTT.

The rearrangement joins TRBV10-3 to TRBJ2-7; D remains unclear. Germline loops: CDR1 ENHRY, CDR2 SYGVKD. This CDR3 has 11 amino acids. The V gene lost 2 bases and the J gene lost 5 bases, with 4 bases spanning the gap. This CDR3 is CAISEGDEQYF. The CDR3 region has the DNA TGTGCCATCAGTGAGGGGGACGAGCAGTACTTC.

Comments on this clonotype: A much larger clone sits a single nucleotide away, making a read error possible. The CDR3 nucleotides read TGTGCCAGCAGCTTAGATCCCCCGGCGGGCTACGAGCAGTACTTC. It codes for CASSLDPPAGYEQYF. The chain links TRBV11-3 to TRBJ2-7; possibly TRBD2 for D (5 bases). In germline, CDR1 is SGHNT, CDR2 YENEEA. Trimming cost V 0 bases and J 3 bases, with 12 bases left between them. The CDR3 is 15 residues long.

The rearrangement uses TRBV30 and TRBJ2-7, with 9 bases aligning to TRBD2. Germline trimming cut 1 base from V and 3 bases from J; bases unmatched to any gene: 13. The CDR3 is 17 amino acids. Germline V CDR1 and CDR2: GTSNPN, SVGIG (reference sequence). CDR3 coding DNA: TGTGCCTGGAGTGGTTTTGGCGGGAGGGGCGGAGGCTACGAGCAGTACTTC. Its protein is CAWSGFGGRGGGYEQYF. Supplemented by reference TRBV30 and TRBJ2-7, the full variable domain reads SQTIHQWPATLVQPVGSPLSLECTVEGTSNPNLYWYRQAAGRGLQLLFYSVGIGQISSEVPQNLSASRPQDRQFILSSKKLLLSDSGFYLCAWSGFGGRGGGYEQYFGPGTRLTVT.

V and J are TRBV20-1 and TRBJ1-6; D call uncertain. V lost 1 base, J lost 8 bases, and 12 bases lay in between. The CDR3 spans 14 residues. CDR1 and CDR2 from the germline V gene are DFQATT and SNEGSKA (reference sequence). The CDR3 coding sequence is TGCAGTGCTAGAGTGACGGCAGGTTATTCACCCCTCCACTTT. Its translation is CSARVTAGYSPLHF.

The gene calls are TRBV6-5 and TRBJ2-2; D uncertain. Trimming removed 2 bases from V and 5 bases from J, with 9 bases in between. The CDR3 has 14 amino acids. Germline lookup yields CDR1 MNHEY and CDR2 SVGAGI. The CDR3 sequence is CASSYTSTTGELFF. The DNA of the CDR3 is TGTGCCAGCAGTTACACAAGCACGACCGGGGAGCTGTTTTTT.